This T cell receptor (beta chain) emerged from a study of blood T cell repertoires in COVID-19. Whole-study context: From T cells, B-cell-depleted T cells, or PBMCs came the material, which was cDNA or gDNA.

CDR3 size: 15 residues. Germline V gene lookup returns CDR1 SGHTA and CDR2 FQGNSA. With 5 bases clipped from V and 4 bases from J, the junction kept 7 bases outside the gene matches. Produced via immunoSEQ multiplex PCR; TCRdb's table is partial and in-frame only. The sample records 200,000 to 250,000 clones, around 91% being singletons. This receptor was identified in a man under 40 who had been exposed to COVID-19. This sequence joins TRBV7-2 and TRBJ2-7; 11 bases map to TRBD2. What was sequenced was PBMCs or T cells enriched from blood (not recorded which). CDR3 loop: CASSVTSGVGYEQYF. CDR3 DNA sequence: TGTGCCAGCAGCGTGACTAGCGGGGTCGGATACGAGCAGTACTTC.